Listed below are T cell receptor beta chains from one sample, sequenced in a study of cytomegalovirus exposure and HLA in healthy donors. Profiled with immunoSEQ multiplex PCR; TCRdb holds only in-frame clones, not every one. The table has approximately 93,000 clones, approximately 80% seen once. The sequenced sample consisted of PBMCs. These TCRs come from a man aged 45-60 years in good health and CMV-seronegative. The CDR3 runs from the conserved cysteine through the conserved F or W. Each record gives: clone size, V gene, D gene, J gene, CDR3 DNA, CDR3 protein. A D gene is named only where the DNA matches it firmly. The size field is filled for only some rows; it gives once, few, many or a size class.

>NA|TRBV2|NA|TRBJ2-5
TGTGCCAGCGGGTTGCGGGAGACCCAGTACTTC
CASGLRETQYF
>NA|TRBV9|NA|TRBJ2-2
TGTGCCAGCAGCGGGACCGGACAGCAGAACACCGGGGAGCTGTTTTTT
CASSGTGQQNTGELFF
>NA|TRBV19|NA|TRBJ1-2
TGTGCCAGTAGTATAGTTTCGACAGGCACCTATGGCTACACCTTC
CASSIVSTGTYGYTF
>NA|TRBV7-9|NA|TRBJ1-2
TGTGCCAGCAGCTTAGCGACAGGCGCAAACTTC
CASSLATGANF
>NA|TRBV5-6|NA|TRBJ1-5
TGTGCCAGCAGCTTCAGGCGGGGGTATAGCAATCAGCCCCAGCATTTT
CASSFRRGYSNQPQHF
>NA|TRBV19|NA|TRBJ2-1
TGTGCCAGTAGCCTTGGAGGGTCCAATGAGCAGTTCTTC
CASSLGGSNEQFF
>NA|TRBV5-1|TRBD2|TRBJ2-1
TGCGCCAGCAGCTTAGGGCTAGCGGGCCTGTACAATGAGCAGTTCTTC
CASSLGLAGLYNEQFF
>NA|TRBV30|TRBD1|TRBJ1-1
TGTGCCTGGAGTACAGGGGGGAACACTGAAGCTTTCTTT
CAWSTGGNTEAFF
>NA|TRBV28|NA|TRBJ2-7
TGTGCCAGCAGTTTTGGGGGGTCCGGCATCGAGCAGTACTTC
CASSFGGSGIEQYF
>once|TRBV5-3|NA|TRBJ2-1
TGTGCCAGAAGCCACCCCTACTCCTACAATGAGCAGTTCTTC
CARSHPYSYNEQFF
>NA|TRBV28|TRBD2|TRBJ2-3
TGTGCCAGCAGTCTGGGACTAGCGGTTTCGGGGCAGTATTTT
CASSLGLAVSGQYF
>NA|TRBV9|TRBD2|TRBJ2-7
TGTGCCAGCAGCGCGGGACTAGCGGTCCCCCAGCAGTACTTC
CASSAGLAVPQQYF
>NA|TRBV18|TRBD1|TRBJ1-1
TGTGCCAGCTCACCAGCTAGCCAGGGGGGCACTGAAGCTTTCTTT
CASSPASQGGTEAFF
>NA|TRBV28|NA|TRBJ1-5
TGTGCCAGCAAGGGAGACCTACGTAGTCAGCCCCAGCATTTT
CASKGDLRSQPQHF
>NA|TRBV30|TRBD2|TRBJ2-5
TGTGCCTCTAAGGAGGGAGGGCCTGGGGAGCAGTACTTC
CASKEGGPGEQYF
>NA|TRBV30|TRBD1|TRBJ2-5
TGTGCCTGGAGTGTTCGGGACAGAACAATTCAAGAGACCCAGTACTTC
CAWSVRDRTIQETQYF
>NA|TRBV9|NA|TRBJ2-4
TGTGCCAGCAGCGTAGAGGGGTCCAAAAACATTCAGTACTTC
CASSVEGSKNIQYF
>once|TRBV5-6|NA|TRBJ2-7
TGTGCCAGCACCCGGACTTACGGGGGATACGAGCAGTACTTC
CASTRTYGGYEQYF
>few|TRBV5-6|NA|TRBJ1-1
TGTGCCAGCAGCTCCACAGGGCTGAACACTGAAGCTTTCTTT
CASSSTGLNTEAFF
>NA|TRBV6-1|TRBD2|TRBJ2-4
TGTGCCAGCAGTGAAGCCGGGGGACTAGGCAAAAACATTCAGTACTTC
CASSEAGGLGKNIQYF
>few|TRBV10-3|NA|TRBJ2-7
TGTGCCATCAGTGAGTCGGGGGCCCGCTACGAGCAGTACTTC
CAISESGARYEQYF
>NA|TRBV23-1|NA|TRBJ2-7
TGCGCCAGCAATACGGACAGTCACTACGAGCAGTACTTC
CASNTDSHYEQYF
>NA|TRBV7-8|TRBD1|TRBJ2-1
TGTGCCAGCAGCTGGGGACAGGGGGTCGCGAAGTTCTTC
CASSWGQGVAKFF
>NA|TRBV14|NA|TRBJ1-1
TGTGCCAGCAGTCTTCTTATGGGCAGGGGGAACACTGAAGCTTTCTTT
CASSLLMGRGNTEAFF
>once|TRBV28|NA|TRBJ1-1
TGTGCCAGCAGTCCAAGACCGGGACAAGGGGGTCTTTCTTTCTTT
CASSPRPGQGGLSFF
>NA|TRBV7-3|NA|TRBJ2-6
TGTGCCAGCAGCTTAACGGGGGCAGTCAGCTCTGGGGCCAACGTCCTGACTTTC
CASSLTGAVSSGANVLTF
>NA|TRBV5-4|TRBD1|TRBJ2-7
TGTGCCAGCAGCGCCGGACAGGGGGGTTACGAGCAGTACTTC
CASSAGQGGYEQYF
>NA|TRBV6-5|NA|TRBJ2-7
TGTGCCAGCAGTTACCTCGGGGCCTACGAGCAGTACTTC
CASSYLGAYEQYF
>NA|TRBV2|TRBD2|TRBJ2-5
TGTGCCAGCAGTTTCCGAGCGGGAGGGGGAGAGACCCAGTACTTC
CASSFRAGGGETQYF
>NA|TRBV7-2|TRBD1|TRBJ1-4
TGTGCCAGCAGCACCATGGGACAGGGAAATGAAAAACTGTTTTTT
CASSTMGQGNEKLFF
>once|TRBV15|NA|TRBJ1-3
TGTGCCACCCGGATTGGGCAGGCGAGCTCTGGAAACACCATATATTTT
CATRIGQASSGNTIYF
>many|TRBV10-1|NA|TRBJ2-2
TGCGCCAGCAGTGAGTTCGGGGGGCCGAAGACCGGGGAGCTGTTTTTT
CASSEFGGPKTGELFF
>NA|TRBV7-2|NA|TRBJ2-5
TGTGCCAGCAGCTTATTGGAGGACAGCAGGACCCAGTACTTC
CASSLLEDSRTQYF
>NA|TRBV15|TRBD2|TRBJ2-2
TGTGCCACCAGGGGAACACAGGGGCGGCTAGCGGGAGACGGGGAGCTGTTTTTT
CATRGTQGRLAGDGELFF
>NA|TRBV21-1|NA|TRBJ2-5
TGTGCCAGCAGCAAAAAGGGGCAGGCAAAAGTTCTCCGGAAGGAGACCCAGTACTTC
CASSKKGQAKVLRKETQYF
>NA|TRBV6-1|NA|TRBJ2-6
TGTGCCAGCACTACAGGGTCTACCGGGGCCAACGTCCTGACTTTC
CASTTGSTGANVLTF
>NA|TRBV9|NA|TRBJ2-3
TGTGCCAGCAGCGTTGACTTCAGGGGAGATACGCAGTATTTT
CASSVDFRGDTQYF
>medium-sized|TRBV4-3|NA|TRBJ1-4
TGCGCCAGCAGCCCCAACCCAGGAGGTGAAAAACTGTTTTTT
CASSPNPGGEKLFF
>NA|TRBV10-3|NA|TRBJ1-5
TGTGCCATCAGTGAGGCCAGCGTCAATCAGCCCCAGCATTTT
CAISEASVNQPQHF
>NA|TRBV7-9|TRBD1|TRBJ2-2
TGTGCCAGCAGCCAACGGACAGGGGAGTCCGGGGAGCTGTTTTTT
CASSQRTGESGELFF
>NA|TRBV28|NA|TRBJ1-2
TGTGCCAGCAGTTTAGTCCAGGGTAACTATGGCTACACCTTC
CASSLVQGNYGYTF